This T cell receptor (beta chain) was recovered during a study of glioma-infiltrating T cells. Study-level findings and limits: Tissue-blood divergence was below expectation in non-neoplastic patients, above in gliomas. Tissue and blood shared very few CDR3 sequences.

Amplification of TCR alpha and beta CDR3 regions from RNA used iRepertoire nested multiplex PCR. Input was about 85-450 ng of tissue mRNA or PBMC total RNA. TCRdb independently ran MiXCR on the multiplex PCR reads; one entry per CDR3 protein. The table shows approximately 110,000 distinct CDR3 sequences, with 23% occurring only once. This clonotype was observed at least ten times. Its antigen is undetermined. Sequences were obtained from glioma tissue, nonneoplastic brain tissue, or PBMCs (not recorded which). This receptor was identified in a human donor with low-grade glioma or glioblastoma, undergoing nonglioma brain surgery, or in good health (not recorded which).

CDR3: CASTQTVDEQFF. In DNA form, the CDR3 reads TGTGCCAGCACCCAGACGGTAGATGAGCAGTTCTTC. The chain recombines TRBV6-1 with TRBJ2-1; no firm D call. The CDR3 is 12 amino acids. V lost 7 bases to trimming and J lost 8 bases, with 12 bases between them. Germline CDR1 is MNHNS and CDR2 is SASEGT.